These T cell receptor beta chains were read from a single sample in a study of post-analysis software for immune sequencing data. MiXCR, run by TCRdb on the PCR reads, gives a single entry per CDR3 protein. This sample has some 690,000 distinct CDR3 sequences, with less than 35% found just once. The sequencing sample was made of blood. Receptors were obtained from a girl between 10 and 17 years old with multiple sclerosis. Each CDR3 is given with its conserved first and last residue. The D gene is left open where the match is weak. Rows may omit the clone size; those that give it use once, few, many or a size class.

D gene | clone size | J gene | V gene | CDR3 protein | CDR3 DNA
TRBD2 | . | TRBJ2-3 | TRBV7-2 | CASSSLPGKREAEYF | TGTGCCAGCAGCTCCCTCCCCGGGAAGCGGGAGGCGGAGTATTTT
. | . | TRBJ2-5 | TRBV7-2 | CASSSTGIQYF | TGTGCCAGCAGCTCCACGGGAATACAGTACTTC
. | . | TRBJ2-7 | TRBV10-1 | CASSESGSHEQYF | TGCGCCAGCAGTGAATCCGGGTCCCACGAGCAGTACTTC
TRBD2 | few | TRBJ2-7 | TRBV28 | CASSHLGLAGSYEQYF | TGTGCCAGCAGCCATCTCGGACTAGCGGGGTCCTACGAGCAGTACTTC
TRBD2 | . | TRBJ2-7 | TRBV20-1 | CSAPGLAGGQTYEQYF | TGCAGCGCCCCGGGACTAGCGGGGGGACAAACCTACGAGCAGTACTTC
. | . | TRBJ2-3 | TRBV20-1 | CSARDRRIPDTQYF | TGCAGTGCTAGAGATCGCCGAATTCCGGATACGCAGTATTTT
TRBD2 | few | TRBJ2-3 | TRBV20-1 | CSARGQRGGGTDTQYF | TGCAGTGCTAGAGGGCAGCGGGGGGGCGGCACAGATACGCAGTATTTT
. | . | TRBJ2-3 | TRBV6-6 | CASSYPNVKTDTQYF | TGTGCCAGCAGTTACCCCAACGTAAAGACAGATACGCAGTATTTT
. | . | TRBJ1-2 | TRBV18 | CASSPVPRVRDGYTF | TGTGCCAGCTCACCTGTTCCGAGGGTTCGCGATGGCTACACCTTC
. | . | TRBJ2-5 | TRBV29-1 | CSVEGPRKQETQYF | TGCAGCGTCGAGGGACCGAGAAAACAAGAGACCCAGTACTTC
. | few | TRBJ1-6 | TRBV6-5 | CASRRRIRVASPLHF | TGTGCCAGCCGAAGGCGAATCAGAGTGGCATCACCCCTCCACTTT
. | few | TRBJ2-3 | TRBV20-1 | CSAESTGLPTDTQYF | TGCAGTGCTGAATCGACAGGTCTCCCCACAGATACGCAGTATTTT
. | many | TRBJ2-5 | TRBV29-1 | CSSGPGETQYF | TGCAGCTCGGGACCCGGGGAGACCCAGTACTTC
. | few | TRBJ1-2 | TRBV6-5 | CASSSLGLLGYTF | TGTGCCAGCAGTTCGCTGGGACTTCTAGGCTACACCTTC
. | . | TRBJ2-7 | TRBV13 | CASSARPLEQYF | TGTGCCAGCAGCGCCCGGCCTCTCGAGCAGTACTTC
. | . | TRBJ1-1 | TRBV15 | CATGNSPGMNTEAFF | TGTGCCACCGGCAACTCCCCGGGGATGAACACTGAAGCTTTCTTT
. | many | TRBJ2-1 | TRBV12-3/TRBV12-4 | CASSPGHNEQFF | TGTGCCAGCAGCCCGGGGCACAATGAGCAGTTCTTC
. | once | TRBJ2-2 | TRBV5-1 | CASSFQDANTGELFF | TGCGCCAGCAGCTTCCAGGATGCGAACACCGGGGAGCTGTTTTTT
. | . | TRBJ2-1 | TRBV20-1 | CSAESVEQVF | TGCAGTGCTGAGTCTGTTGAGCAGGTCTTC
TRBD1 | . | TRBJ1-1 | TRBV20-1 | CSAQGDTEAFF | TGCAGTGCGCAGGGGGACACTGAAGCTTTCTTT
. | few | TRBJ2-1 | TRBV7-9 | CASSPGVPTYNEQFF | TGTGCCAGCAGCCCAGGGGTTCCCACCTACAATGAGCAGTTCTTC
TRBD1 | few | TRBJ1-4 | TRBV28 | CASSPDRVTNEKLFF | TGTGCCAGCAGTCCAGACAGGGTCACGAATGAAAAACTGTTTTTT
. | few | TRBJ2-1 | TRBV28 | CASSYWGTGYNEQFF | TGTGCCAGCAGTTACTGGGGGACGGGGTACAATGAGCAGTTCTTC
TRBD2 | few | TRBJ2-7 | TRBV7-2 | CASSLNLLAGVGYEQYF | TGTGCCAGCAGCTTAAACCTTCTAGCGGGAGTCGGCTACGAGCAGTACTTC
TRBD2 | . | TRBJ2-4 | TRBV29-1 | CSVGLKLAGGKNIQYF | TGCAGCGTTGGGTTGAAACTAGCGGGAGGCAAAAACATTCAGTACTTC
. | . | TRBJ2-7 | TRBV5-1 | CAGSLAGTVGYEQYF | TGCGCCGGCAGCTTGGCCGGGACGGTCGGCTACGAGCAGTACTTC
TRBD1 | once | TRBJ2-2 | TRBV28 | CASSFPDRAFGELFF | TGTGCCAGCAGTTTTCCGGACAGGGCTTTCGGGGAGCTGTTTTTT
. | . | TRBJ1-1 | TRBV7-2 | CASSLILGDRIVLGTEAFF | TGTGCCAGCAGCTTAATCCTGGGAGACAGGATCGTATTGGGCACTGAAGCTTTCTTT
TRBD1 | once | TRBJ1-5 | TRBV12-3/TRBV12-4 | CASSLGTGGQQPQHF | TGTGCCAGCAGTTTAGGGACAGGGGGTCAGCAGCCCCAGCATTTT
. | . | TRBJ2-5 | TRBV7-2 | CASSPPTGGWGSNEQYF | TGTGCCAGCAGCCCCCCGACGGGTGGATGGGGTTCAAATGAGCAGTACTTC
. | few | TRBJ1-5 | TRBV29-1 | CSVGQGRDQPQHF | TGCAGCGTTGGCCAGGGGAGAGATCAGCCCCAGCATTTT
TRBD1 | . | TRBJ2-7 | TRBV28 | CASSRLAGATGTVSSYEQYF | TGTGCCAGCAGCCGATTGGCCGGGGCAACCGGGACAGTGAGCTCCTACGAGCAGTACTTC
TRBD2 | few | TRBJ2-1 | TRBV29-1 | CSVDLPGLAGVGNEQFF | TGCAGCGTTGACCTTCCGGGGCTAGCGGGAGTCGGCAATGAGCAGTTCTTC
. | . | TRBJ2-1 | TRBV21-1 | CASSKELRILSYNEQFF | TGTGCCAGTAGCAAAGAGTTGCGGATACTCTCCTACAATGAGCAGTTCTTC
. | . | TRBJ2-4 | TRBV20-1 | CSATYGGGNIQYF | TGCAGTGCTACGTACGGCGGCGGGAACATTCAGTACTTC
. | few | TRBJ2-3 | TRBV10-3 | CAISEGPDTQYF | TGTGCCATCAGTGAAGGACCAGATACGCAGTATTTT
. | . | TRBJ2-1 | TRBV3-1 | CASSQDLQPYNEQFF | TGTGCCAGCAGCCAAGATCTTCAGCCCTACAATGAGCAGTTCTTC
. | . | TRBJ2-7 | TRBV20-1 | CSARDLRTQLSYEQYF | TGCAGTGCTAGAGATCTTAGGACCCAGCTCTCCTACGAGCAGTACTTC
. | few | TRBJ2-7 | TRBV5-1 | CASSLLSGATYEQYF | TGCGCCAGCAGCTTGCTCTCAGGGGCTACCTACGAGCAGTACTTC
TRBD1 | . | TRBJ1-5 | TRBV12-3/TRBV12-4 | CASSLSGQNQPQHF | TGTGCCAGCAGTTTGTCGGGACAGAATCAGCCCCAGCATTTT
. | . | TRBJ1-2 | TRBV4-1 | CASSQVGSGGYTF | TGCGCCAGCAGCCAAGTAGGGTCGGGTGGCTACACCTTC
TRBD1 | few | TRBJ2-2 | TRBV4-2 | CASSRIKQGANRNGELFF | TGTGCCAGCAGCCGGATAAAACAGGGGGCAAATCGTAATGGGGAGCTGTTTTTT
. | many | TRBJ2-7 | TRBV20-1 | CSATRQANYEQYF | TGCAGTGCTACAAGACAAGCAAACTACGAGCAGTACTTC
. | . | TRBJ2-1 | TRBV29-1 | CSVGPSLLNEQFF | TGCAGCGTGGGGCCTAGCCTACTCAATGAGCAGTTCTTC
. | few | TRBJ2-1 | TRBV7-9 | CASSSGRSSYNEQFF | TGTGCCAGCAGCTCCGGCAGGAGCTCCTACAATGAGCAGTTCTTC
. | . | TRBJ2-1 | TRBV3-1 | CASSQAADADNEQFF | TGTGCCAGCAGCCAAGCGGCCGATGCCGACAATGAGCAGTTCTTC
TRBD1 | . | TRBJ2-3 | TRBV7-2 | CTSSPRQGASTDTQYF | TGTACCAGCAGCCCCCGACAGGGCGCTAGCACAGATACGCAGTATTTT
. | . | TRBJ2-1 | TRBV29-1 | CSAPSAGNNEQFF | TGCAGCGCCCCGTCTGCAGGGAACAATGAGCAGTTCTTC
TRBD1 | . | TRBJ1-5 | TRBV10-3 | CAISPDRVEPQHF | TGTGCCATCAGTCCCGACAGGGTGGAGCCCCAGCATTTT